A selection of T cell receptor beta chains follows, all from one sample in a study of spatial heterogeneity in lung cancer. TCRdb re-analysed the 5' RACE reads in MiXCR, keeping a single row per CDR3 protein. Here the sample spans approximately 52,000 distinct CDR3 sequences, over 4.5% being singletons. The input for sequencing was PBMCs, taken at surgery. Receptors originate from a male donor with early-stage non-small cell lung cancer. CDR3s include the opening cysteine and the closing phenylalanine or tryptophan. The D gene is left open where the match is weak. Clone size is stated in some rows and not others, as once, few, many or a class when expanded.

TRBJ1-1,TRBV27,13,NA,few,CASSSFSLGEAFF,TGTGCCAGCAGTTCATTCTCTCTCGGGGAAGCTTTCTTT
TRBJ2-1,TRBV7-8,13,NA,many,CASSLALDYEQFF,TGTGCCAGCAGCTTAGCTCTAGACTATGAGCAGTTCTTC
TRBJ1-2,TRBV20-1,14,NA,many,CSARDREGYSGYTF,TGCAGTGCTAGAGATAGGGAGGGGTATAGTGGCTACACCTTC
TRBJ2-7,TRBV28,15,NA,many,CASSLSGTSSHEQYF,TGTGCCAGCAGTTTATCCGGGACTTCGTCCCACGAGCAGTACTTC
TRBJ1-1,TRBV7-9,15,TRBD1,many,CASSLGTGGYTEAFF,TGTGCCAGCAGCTTAGGAACAGGGGGCTACACTGAAGCTTTCTTT
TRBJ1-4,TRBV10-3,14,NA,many,CAISESGTDEKLFF,TGTGCCATCAGTGAGTCGGGTACCGATGAAAAACTGTTTTTT
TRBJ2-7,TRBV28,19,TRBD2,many,CASSSYHKRLAGGGYEQYF,TGTGCCAGCAGTTCCTACCACAAAAGACTAGCGGGAGGGGGTTACGAGCAGTACTTC
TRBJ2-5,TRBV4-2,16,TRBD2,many,CASSQESGLAEETQYF,TGTGCCAGCAGCCAAGAAAGTGGGCTAGCGGAAGAGACCCAGTACTTC
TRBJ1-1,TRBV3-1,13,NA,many,CASSQEGQTEAFF,TGTGCCAGCAGCCAAGAAGGGCAGACTGAAGCTTTCTTT
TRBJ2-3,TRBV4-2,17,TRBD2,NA,CASSQDLRGGSTDTQYF,TGTGCCAGCAGCCAAGATCTCCGCGGGGGGAGCACAGATACGCAGTATTTT
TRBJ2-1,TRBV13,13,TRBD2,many,CATTRLAGHEQFF,TGTGCCACCACTCGACTAGCGGGACACGAGCAGTTCTTC
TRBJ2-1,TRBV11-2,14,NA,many,CASSPIGGQNEQFF,TGTGCCAGCAGCCCAATCGGGGGGCAGAATGAGCAGTTCTTC
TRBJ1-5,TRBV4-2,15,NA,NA,CASSASVASNQPQHF,TGTGCCAGCAGCGCCAGCGTCGCGAGCAATCAGCCCCAGCATTTT
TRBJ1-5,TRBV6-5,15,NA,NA,CASSSSQVGSQPQHF,TGTGCCAGCAGCTCCTCTCAGGTGGGGAGTCAGCCCCAGCATTTT
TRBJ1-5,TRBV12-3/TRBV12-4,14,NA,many,CASSFDPGQQPQHF,TGTGCCAGCAGTTTCGATCCGGGCCAACAGCCCCAGCATTTT
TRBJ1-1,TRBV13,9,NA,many,CASISNDFF,TGTGCCAGCATCTCCAACGATTTCTTT
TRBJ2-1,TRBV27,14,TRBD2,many,CASSPGLGYNEQFF,TGTGCCAGCAGCCCTGGACTAGGGTACAATGAGCAGTTCTTC
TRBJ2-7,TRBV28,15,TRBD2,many,CASSSLAGEGGEQYF,TGTGCCAGCAGTTCGTTAGCGGGAGAGGGAGGCGAGCAGTACTTC
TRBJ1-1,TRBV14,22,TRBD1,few,CASSQETGTGVSATLMNTEAFF,TGTGCCAGCAGCCAAGAGACCGGGACAGGGGTATCAGCTACTCTCATGAACACTGAAGCTTTCTTT
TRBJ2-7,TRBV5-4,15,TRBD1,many,CASRSGTDLPYEQYF,TGTGCCAGCAGATCCGGGACAGATCTTCCCTACGAGCAGTACTTC
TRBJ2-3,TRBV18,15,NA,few,CASSPPSTSTDTQYF,TGTGCCAGCTCACCACCATCCACGAGCACAGATACGCAGTATTTT
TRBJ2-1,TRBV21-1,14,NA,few,CASTKGAGGNEQFF,TGTGCCAGCACGAAAGGAGCGGGAGGCAATGAGCAGTTCTTC
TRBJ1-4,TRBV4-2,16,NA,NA,CASSNSRTATNEKLFF,TGTGCCAGCAGCAACTCTCGGACAGCAACTAATGAAAAACTGTTTTTT
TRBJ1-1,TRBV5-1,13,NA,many,CASSAGWDTEAFF,TGCGCCAGCAGCGCGGGTTGGGACACTGAAGCTTTCTTT
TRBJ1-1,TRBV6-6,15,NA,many,CASRAQGFMNTEAFF,TGTGCCAGCAGGGCTCAAGGTTTCATGAACACTGAAGCTTTCTTT
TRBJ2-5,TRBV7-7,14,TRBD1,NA,CASSPGTGEETQHF,TGTGCCAGCAGCCCTGGGACAGGGGAAGAGACCCAGCACTTC
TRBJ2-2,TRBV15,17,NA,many,CATSTRWGALNTGELFF,TGTGCCACCAGCACCCGGTGGGGGGCCTTGAACACCGGGGAGCTGTTTTTT
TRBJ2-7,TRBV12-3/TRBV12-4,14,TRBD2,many,CASSHSGRGDEQYF,TGTGCCAGCAGCCATAGCGGGAGAGGTGACGAGCAGTACTTC
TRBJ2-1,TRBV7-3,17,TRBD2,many,CASSLLSGGSSYNEQFF,TGTGCCAGCAGCTTGCTTTCCGGGGGGAGCTCCTACAATGAGCAGTTCTTC
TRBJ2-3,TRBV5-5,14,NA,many,CASSLPGTTDTQYF,TGTGCCAGCAGCTTGCCCGGGACAACAGATACGCAGTATTTT
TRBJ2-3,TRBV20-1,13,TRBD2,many,CSADGRTSKTQYF,TGCAGTGCTGACGGCAGGACTAGCAAGACGCAGTATTTT
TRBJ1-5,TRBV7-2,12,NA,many,CASSPRGQPQHF,TGTGCCAGCAGTCCCCGAGGTCAGCCCCAGCATTTT
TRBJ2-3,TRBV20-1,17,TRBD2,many,CSARDRTSGSAVDTQYF,TGCAGTGCTAGAGATCGAACGAGCGGGAGTGCGGTAGATACGCAGTATTTT
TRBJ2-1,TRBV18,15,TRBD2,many,CASSPIAGDDNEQFF,TGTGCCAGCTCACCCATAGCGGGAGACGACAATGAGCAGTTCTTC
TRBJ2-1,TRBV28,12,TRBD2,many,CAGTSGKNEQFF,TGTGCCGGGACTAGCGGGAAAAATGAGCAGTTCTTC
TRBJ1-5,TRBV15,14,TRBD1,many,CATSTGTANQPQHF,TGTGCCACCAGCACAGGGACAGCGAATCAGCCCCAGCATTTT
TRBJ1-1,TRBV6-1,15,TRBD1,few,CASSELGTGVTEAFF,TGTGCCAGCAGTGAATTAGGGACAGGGGTAACTGAAGCTTTCTTT
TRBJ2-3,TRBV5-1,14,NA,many,CASSPWAGTDTQYF,TGCGCCAGCAGCCCATGGGCTGGTACGGATACGCAGTATTTT
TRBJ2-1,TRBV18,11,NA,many,CASSPTDEQFF,TGTGCCAGCTCACCAACGGATGAGCAGTTCTTC
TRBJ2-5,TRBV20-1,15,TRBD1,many,CSAVVWGQGQETQYF,TGCAGTGCCGTTGTGTGGGGACAGGGCCAAGAGACCCAGTACTTC
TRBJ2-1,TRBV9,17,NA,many,CASSSVGGRSSYNEQFF,TGTGCCAGCAGCTCGGTGGGCGGGCGGAGCTCCTACAATGAGCAGTTCTTC
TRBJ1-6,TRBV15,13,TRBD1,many,CATSNAGTAPLHF,TGTGCCACCAGCAACGCAGGGACAGCACCCCTCCACTTT
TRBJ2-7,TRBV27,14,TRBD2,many,CASSLLASSYEQYF,TGTGCCAGCAGTCTACTAGCGTCTTCCTACGAGCAGTACTTC
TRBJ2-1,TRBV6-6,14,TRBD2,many,CASTPSGGGEEQFF,TGTGCCAGCACCCCCAGCGGGGGGGGCGAGGAGCAGTTCTTC
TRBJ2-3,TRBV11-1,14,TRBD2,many,CATSGRGGTDTQYF,TGTGCCACCAGCGGGAGAGGGGGCACAGATACGCAGTATTTT
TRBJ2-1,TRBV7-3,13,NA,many,CASSLGGENEQFF,TGTGCCAGCAGCTTAGGTGGGGAAAATGAGCAGTTCTTC
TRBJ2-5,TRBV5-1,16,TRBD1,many,CASSSPGQGSMETQYF,TGCGCCAGCAGCTCTCCGGGACAGGGGAGTATGGAGACCCAGTACTTC
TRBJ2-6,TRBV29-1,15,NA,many,CSVEDRESGANVLTF,TGCAGCGTTGAAGATCGGGAGTCTGGGGCCAACGTCCTGACTTTC
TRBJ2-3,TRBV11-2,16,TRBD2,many,CTSSLEDSGSGETQYF,TGTACCAGCAGCTTAGAGGATAGCGGGAGTGGGGAGACGCAGTATTTT
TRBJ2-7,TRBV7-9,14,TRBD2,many,CASRASGSHYEQYF,TGTGCCAGCAGAGCAAGCGGGAGTCACTACGAGCAGTACTTC
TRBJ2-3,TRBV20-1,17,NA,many,CSARHRDGEKSTDTQYF,TGCAGTGCTAGACACAGGGACGGCGAAAAGAGCACAGATACGCAGTATTTT
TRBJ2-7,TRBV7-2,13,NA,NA,CASSPTRGGGQYF,TGTGCCAGCAGCCCCACCCGGGGAGGCGGGCAGTACTTC
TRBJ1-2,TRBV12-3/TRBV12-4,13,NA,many,CASNWGPNYGYTF,TGTGCCAGCAACTGGGGACCTAACTATGGCTACACCTTC
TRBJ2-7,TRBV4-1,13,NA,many,CASSPPGLYEQYF,TGCGCCAGCAGCCCTCCCGGGCTCTACGAGCAGTACTTC
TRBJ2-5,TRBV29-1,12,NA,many,CSVDAGIETQYF,TGCAGCGTTGATGCAGGGATAGAGACCCAGTACTTC